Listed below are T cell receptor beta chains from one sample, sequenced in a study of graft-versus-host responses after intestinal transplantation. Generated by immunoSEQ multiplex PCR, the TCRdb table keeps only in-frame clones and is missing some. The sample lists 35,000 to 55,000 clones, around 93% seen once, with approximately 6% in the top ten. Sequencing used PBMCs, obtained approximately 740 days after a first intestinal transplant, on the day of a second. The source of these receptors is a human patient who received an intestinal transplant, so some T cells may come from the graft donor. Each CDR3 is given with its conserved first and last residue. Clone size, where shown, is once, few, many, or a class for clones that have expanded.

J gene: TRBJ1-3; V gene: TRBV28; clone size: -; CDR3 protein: CASEPPGSSGNTIYF
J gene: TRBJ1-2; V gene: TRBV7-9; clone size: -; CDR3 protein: CASSLAWGYTF
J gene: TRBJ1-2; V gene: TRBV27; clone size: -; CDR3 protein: CASSPRQGGDYGYTF
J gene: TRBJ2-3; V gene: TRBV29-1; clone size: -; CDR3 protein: CSVDRTGTDTQYF
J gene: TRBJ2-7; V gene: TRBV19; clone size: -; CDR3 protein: CASRLAGGYEQYF
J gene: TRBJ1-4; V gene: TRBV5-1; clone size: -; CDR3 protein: CASSLNVGELFF
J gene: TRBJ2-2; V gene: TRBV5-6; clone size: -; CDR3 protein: CASSFTTGGHSNTGELFF
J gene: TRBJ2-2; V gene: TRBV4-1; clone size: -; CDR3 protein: CASSQEKWAVGELFF
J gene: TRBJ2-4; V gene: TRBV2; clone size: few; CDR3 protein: CASALAKNIQYF
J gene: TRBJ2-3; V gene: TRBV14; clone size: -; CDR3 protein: CASGQGADTQYF
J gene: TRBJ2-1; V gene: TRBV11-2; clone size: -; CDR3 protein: CASSADRTVFYYNEQFF
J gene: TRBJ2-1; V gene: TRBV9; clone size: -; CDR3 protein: CASSARLAGAYNEQFF
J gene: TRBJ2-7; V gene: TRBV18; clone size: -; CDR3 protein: CASSPLGTKSYEQYF
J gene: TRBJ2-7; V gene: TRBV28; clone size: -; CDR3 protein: CASSFTGTGGWYEQYF
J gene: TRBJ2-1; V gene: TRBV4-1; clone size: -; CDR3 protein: CASSDRTSVEQFF
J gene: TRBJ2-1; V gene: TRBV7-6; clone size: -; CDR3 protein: CASSFGLAGGQSSYNEQFF
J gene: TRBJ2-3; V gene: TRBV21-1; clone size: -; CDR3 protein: CASSKVGSGSTDTQYF
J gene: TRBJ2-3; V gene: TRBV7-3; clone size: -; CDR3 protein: CASSLTGYTDTQYF
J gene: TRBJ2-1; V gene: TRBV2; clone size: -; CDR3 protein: CASSEALVRIHEQFF
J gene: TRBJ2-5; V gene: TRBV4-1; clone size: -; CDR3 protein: CASSQTSGETQYF
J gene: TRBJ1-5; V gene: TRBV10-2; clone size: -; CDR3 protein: CASSKDRGHQPQHF
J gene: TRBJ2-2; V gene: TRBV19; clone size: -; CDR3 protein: CASRVAGLDTGELFF
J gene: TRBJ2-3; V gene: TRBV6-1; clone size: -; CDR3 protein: CASSEAGGRATDTQYF
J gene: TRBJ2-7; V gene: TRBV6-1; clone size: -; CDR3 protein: CASSENRSFLPYEQYF
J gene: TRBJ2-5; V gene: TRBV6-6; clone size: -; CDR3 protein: CASSPTLNQETQYF
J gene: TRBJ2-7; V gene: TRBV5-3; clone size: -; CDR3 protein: CATQRGADYEQYF
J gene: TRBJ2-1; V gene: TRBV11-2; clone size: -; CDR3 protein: CASSLGANEQFF
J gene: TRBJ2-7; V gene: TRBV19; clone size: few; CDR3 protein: CASSTIRLTGGVGYEQYF
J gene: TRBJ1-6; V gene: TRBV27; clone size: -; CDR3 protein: CASSFKGQGFSPLHF
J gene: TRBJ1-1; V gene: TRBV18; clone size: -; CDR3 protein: CASSPGQGFRGTEAFF
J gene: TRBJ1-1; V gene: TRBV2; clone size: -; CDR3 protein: CATTGEVNTEAFF
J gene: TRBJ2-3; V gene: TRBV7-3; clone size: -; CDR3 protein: CASSLYSAGSDTQYF
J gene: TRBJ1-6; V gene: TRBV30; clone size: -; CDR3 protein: CAWSLLPKNSPLHF
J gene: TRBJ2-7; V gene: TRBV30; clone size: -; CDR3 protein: CAWSVRRQATINYEQYF
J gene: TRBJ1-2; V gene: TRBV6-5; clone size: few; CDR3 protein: CASSYGGRAAGYTF
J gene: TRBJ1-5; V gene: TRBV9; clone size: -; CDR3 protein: CASSVGSNQPQHF
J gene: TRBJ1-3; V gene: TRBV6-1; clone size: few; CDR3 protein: CASRGTVRNTIYF
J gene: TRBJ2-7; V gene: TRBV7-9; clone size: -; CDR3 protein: CAIDTGPNSDEQYF
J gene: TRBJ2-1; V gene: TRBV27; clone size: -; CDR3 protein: CASRIGGPSYNEQFF
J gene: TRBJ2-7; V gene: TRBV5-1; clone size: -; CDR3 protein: CASSLRGRAYEQYF
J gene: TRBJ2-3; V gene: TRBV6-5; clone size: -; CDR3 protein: CASSYLDTQYF
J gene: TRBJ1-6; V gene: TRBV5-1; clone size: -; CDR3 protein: CASSHSQGPNSPLHF
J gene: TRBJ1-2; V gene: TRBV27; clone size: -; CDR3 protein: CASSLTRDIYGYTF
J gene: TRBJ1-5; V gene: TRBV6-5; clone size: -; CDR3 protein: CASSEQGPYQPQHF
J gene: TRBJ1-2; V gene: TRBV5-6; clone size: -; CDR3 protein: CASSLGQANYGYTF
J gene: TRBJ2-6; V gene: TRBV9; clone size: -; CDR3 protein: CASRRSGANVLTF
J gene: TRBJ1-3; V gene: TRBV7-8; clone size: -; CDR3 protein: CASSLGWNGVSGNTIYF
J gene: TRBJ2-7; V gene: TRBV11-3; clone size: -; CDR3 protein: CASSLGGSWDEQYF
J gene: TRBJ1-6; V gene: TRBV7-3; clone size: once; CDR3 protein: CASSPGTSNSPLHF
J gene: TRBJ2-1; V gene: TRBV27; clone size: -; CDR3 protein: CASSLGISYNEQFF
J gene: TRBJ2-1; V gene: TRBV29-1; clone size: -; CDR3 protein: CSVEWDSLYNEQFF
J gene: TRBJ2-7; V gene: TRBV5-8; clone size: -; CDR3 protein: CASSLGEYWTSYEQYF
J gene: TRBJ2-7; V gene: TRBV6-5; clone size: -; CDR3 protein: CASSYSYARGLYEQYF
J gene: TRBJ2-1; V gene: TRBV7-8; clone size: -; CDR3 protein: CASSFGTSGGDLFF
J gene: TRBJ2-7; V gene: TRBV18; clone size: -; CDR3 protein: CASSPASEGKQYF
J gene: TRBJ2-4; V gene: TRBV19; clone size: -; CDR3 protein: CASSIVGVAKNIQYF
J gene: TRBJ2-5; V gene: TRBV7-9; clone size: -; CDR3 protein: CASSPGTVQETQYF
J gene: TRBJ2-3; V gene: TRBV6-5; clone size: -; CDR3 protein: CASSYVREFADTQYF